One and the same sample provided the 21 T cell receptor beta chains below, sequenced in a study of blood T cell repertoires in COVID-19. Here immunoSEQ multiplex PCR was the method, and the copy in TCRdb shows in-frame clones only, minus some. Altogether around 52,000 clones are present, over 80% being singletons, with the ten largest covering 22%. The sequencing sample was made of peripheral blood. These receptors were collected from a woman aged 55 to 70 with acute or convalescent COVID-19.

The chain joins TRBV7-2 to TRBJ2-3; 7 bases match TRBD1. The CDR3 is 16 residues long. CDR1 and CDR2 (germline): SGHTA, FQGNSA. The J segment lost 0 bases and the V segment lost 5 bases, leaving 8 bases of the junction unmatched. The chain's CDR3 is CASSPGTAYSTDTQYF. CDR3 DNA: TGTGCCAGCAGCCCGGGGACAGCCTATAGCACAGATACGCAGTATTTT.

The sample holds a few counts of this clone. CDR3 coding DNA: TGTGCCACCAGCAGAGACAACAGGGATTCACCCCTCCACTTT. The encoded protein is CATSRDNRDSPLHF. The J gene is TRBJ1-6, the V gene TRBV15; D is perhaps TRBD1 (6 bases). The germline CDR1 and CDR2 sequences are LNHNV and YYDKDF (reference sequence). This CDR3 has 14 residues. Trimming shortened V by 0 bases and J by 8 bases, and 8 bases separated the two germline ends.

J is TRBJ2-3 and V is TRBV10-3, with D unresolved. Deletions cut 8 bases from V and 2 bases from J, with 14 bases between. The CDR3 length is 14 residues. Germline V gene sequence: CDR1 ENHRY, CDR2 SYGVKD. The CDR3 nucleotides are TGTGCCATCCGTGCCACCGAGAACACAGATACGCAGTATTTT. Translation gives CAIRATENTDTQYF.

The rearrangement uses TRBV7-8 and TRBJ1-6; TRBD1 might be the D (6 bases). Germline assignment: CDR1 SGHVS and CDR2 FQNEAQ. The germline V and J ends were trimmed by 10 bases and 6 bases, with 16 bases remaining between them. This CDR3 has 14 amino acids. CDR3 nucleotides: TGTGCCATCTCTGGGGGCAGCCGTAATTCACCCCTCCACTTT. It translates to CAISGGSRNSPLHF.

The CDR3 region is CASSEHRGMGNEKLFF. In DNA, the CDR3 is TGTGCCAGCAGTGAGCACAGGGGGATGGGTAATGAAAAACTGTTTTTT. The chain has TRBV25-1 and TRBJ1-4; 8 nucleotides match TRBD1. Germline CDR1 MGHDK, CDR2 SYGVNS. V shed 3 bases, J shed 4 bases, and the junction held 7 bases outside the gene matches. The CDR3 runs to 16 residues.

The chain has TRBV2 and TRBJ1-5; D is unclear. Trimming pared 3 bases from V and 6 bases from J, leaving 12 bases between. In germline, CDR1 is SNHLY, CDR2 FYNNEI. This CDR3 contains 14 residues. CDR3 sequence (DNA): TGTGCCAGCAGTGACGGTGGCGCGGGTCAGCCCCAGCATTTT. Residues: CASSDGGAGQPQHF.

The J gene is TRBJ2-7, the V gene TRBV21-1; the table's D call, TRBD2, was not checked against the DNA. TRBV21-1 is given as a pseudogene. This CDR3 has 15 residues. For the CDR3, the DNA is TGTGCCAGCAGCAAAGGAGGAGGGTTATCCTACGAGCAGTACTTC. It yields the protein CASSKGGGLSYEQYF.

This chain connects TRBV5-1 to TRBJ1-4; D is perhaps TRBD1 (5 bases). CDR1 and CDR2 from the germline V gene are SGHRS and YFSETQ. The CDR3 contains 15 residues. V was shortened by 3 bases and J by 0 bases, with 9 bases between the two germline ends. The CDR3 coding sequence is TGCGCCAGCAGCTCGGAGACAGCAACTAATGAAAAACTGTTTTTT. It translates to CASSSETATNEKLFF.

The chain employs TRBV6-5 and TRBJ2-4; 10 bases map to TRBD1. Germline-derived CDR1 and CDR2 are MNHEY and SVGAGI. V lost 6 bases to trimming and J lost 7 bases; unmatched junction nucleotides: 9. This CDR3 comprises 15 residues. The CDR3 protein is CASSGGDRGWNIQYF. CDR3 nucleotide sequence: TGTGCCAGCAGCGGCGGGGACAGGGGTTGGAACATTCAGTACTTC.

The rearrangement joins TRBV12-3 or TRBV12-4 to TRBJ1-2; D is undetermined. This CDR3 is built from 11 residues. Deletions cut 8 bases from V and 6 bases from J, with 10 bases between. The CDR3 DNA reads TGTGCCAGCTCGGGATTGGATGGCTACACCTTC. It translates to CASSGLDGYTF.

The V and J genes are TRBV5-1 and TRBJ2-4; no firm D call. V was cut by 5 bases and J by 4 bases, with 16 bases left in between. Germline CDR1 reads SGHRS; CDR2 reads YFSETQ. This CDR3 region has 15 residues. CDR3 nucleotides: TGCGCCAGCAGGGATAGCACGGAACTGAAAAACATTCAGTACTTC. Translating it yields CASRDSTELKNIQYF. The variable domain in full, with the rest retrieved from reference TRBV5-1 and TRBJ2-4, is KAGVTQTPRYLIKTRGQQVTLSCSPISGHRSVSWYQQTPGQGLQFLFEYFSETQRNKGNFPGRFSGRQFSNSRSEMNVSTLELGDSALYLCASRDSTELKNIQYFGAGTRLSVL.

The genes are TRBV7-2 and TRBJ1-1; 10 positions agree with TRBD1. This CDR3 region has 14 residues. V trimming: 8 bases; J trimming: 4 bases; junction bases outside the gene matches: 7. Germline V CDR1 and CDR2: SGHTA, FQGNSA. CDR3: CASAMTGGSTEAFF. The CDR3 DNA follows: TGTGCCAGCGCTATGACAGGGGGCAGCACTGAAGCTTTCTTT.

This clone was detected a few times. The rearrangement joins TRBV9 to TRBJ2-7; 11 bases map to TRBD2. Germline V CDR1 and CDR2: SGDLS, YYNGEE. V shed 2 bases, J shed 1 base, and the junction held 8 bases outside the gene matches. The CDR3 extends over 17 amino acids. The CDR3 loop reads CASSVASGGLNSYEQYF. CDR3 sequence (DNA): TGTGCCAGCAGCGTTGCTAGCGGGGGGTTAAATTCCTACGAGCAGTACTTC.

The chain carries TRBV25-1 and TRBJ2-2; 7 positions agree with TRBD1. The germline V gene has CDR1 MGHDK and CDR2 SYGVNS. The CDR3 spans 12 residues. The chain's CDR3 is CGGQSNTGELFF. For the CDR3, the DNA is TGTGGGGGACAGTCGAACACCGGGGAGCTGTTTTTT. Complete variable domain (other parts from reference TRBV25-1 and TRBJ2-2): EADIYQTPRYLVIGTGKKITLECSQTMGHDKMYWYQQDPGMELHLIHYSYGVNSTEKGDLSSESTVSRIRTEHFPLTLESARPSHTSQYLCGGQSNTGELFFGEGSRLTVL.

The genes are TRBV30 and TRBJ2-7, with D perhaps TRBD2 (5 bases). Germline V CDR1 and CDR2: GTSNPN, SVGIG (reference sequence). V lost 3 bases and J 5 bases, leaving 23 bases between the germline ends. The CDR3 contains 16 residues. The CDR3 DNA sequence: TGTGCCTGGAGCCCCCTAGCTCGGAGGCCAAGCCACGAGCAGTACTTC. Its protein product is CAWSPLARRPSHEQYF.

The CDR3 is CSVKSPDTQYF. The DNA for the CDR3 is TGCAGCGTGAAGAGCCCAGATACGCAGTATTTT. The chain recombines TRBV29-1 with TRBJ2-3; D gene unclear. The germline gives CDR1 SQVTM, CDR2 ANQGSEA. CDR3 size: 11 residues. The ends were cut back, 6 bases at V and 4 bases at J, with 8 bases in the middle.

The rearrangement joins TRBV6-2 or TRBV6-3 to TRBJ1-4, with TRBD1 matching 8 bases. The CDR3 spans 14 residues. Losses at the gene ends were 4 bases for V and 7 bases for J; bases not matched to a gene: 5. CDR1 is MNHEY and CDR2 is SVGEGT in the germline V gene. CDR3 nucleotide sequence: TGTGCCAGCAGTTCTCCAGGGGGCTTTGAAAAACTGTTTTTT. Its translation: CASSSPGGFEKLFF.

The chain uses TRBV6-1 and TRBJ1-5; no clear D. V gave up 2 bases and J gave up 3 bases, with 11 bases separating them. The germline gives CDR1 MNHNS, CDR2 SASEGT. The CDR3 runs to 15 residues. The CDR3, as DNA: TGTGCCAGCAGTGAATGGAGGGAGGACAATCAGCCCCAGCATTTT. This encodes CASSEWREDNQPQHF.

This clone was observed once. V and J are TRBV5-4 and TRBJ1-2; D gene uncertain. The CDR3 loop spans 13 amino acids. CDR1 and CDR2 (germline): SGHNT, YYREEE (reference sequence). The V gene lost 3 bases and the J gene lost 4 bases, with 10 bases spanning the gap. This CDR3 reads CASSYDGLYGYTF. The CDR3 region has the DNA TGTGCCAGCAGCTATGACGGACTCTATGGCTACACCTTC.

This chain connects TRBV3-1 (or the pseudogene TRBV3-2) to TRBJ2-7; weak D call: TRBD2 (5 bases). Trimming stripped 5 bases from V and 1 base from J, with 15 bases between. Germline V gene lookup returns CDR1 LGHDT and CDR2 YNNKEL (reference sequence). The CDR3 spans 15 residues. The CDR3 is CASSGILRGSYEQYF. The CDR3 bases are TGTGCCAGCAGCGGCATCCTACGGGGATCCTACGAGCAGTACTTC.

The chain joins TRBV3-1 (or the pseudogene TRBV3-2) to TRBJ1-2; D not certain. Trimming shortened V by 1 base and J by 2 bases, and 11 bases separated the two germline ends. The CDR3 is 15 residues long. Germline V gene sequence: CDR1 LGHDT, CDR2 YNNKEL (reference sequence). CDR3 loop: CASSQGAGSNYGYTF. CDR3 nucleotides: TGTGCCAGCAGCCAAGGTGCGGGGAGCAACTATGGCTACACCTTC.